The T cell receptor (beta chain) described here comes from a study of monozygotic twins with inflammatory bowel disease. UMIs containing a 6-nucleotide sample barcode were added via template switching. One entry per CDR3 protein, without DNA, is what TCRdb gives after re-calling the 5' RACE reads. The sample includes fewer than 450,000 distinct CDR3 sequences. The germline gives CDR1 KGHDR, CDR2 SFDVKD. The CDR3 totals 15 residues. The rearrangement uses TRBV24-1 and TRBJ1-6. This TCR derives from a human donor with ulcerative colitis or Crohn's disease, or a healthy co-twin of an affected twin (not recorded which). Sequenced: blood. This CDR3 is CATSDFRQRYKPLHF.